The 10 T cell receptor beta chains below come from one sample, sequenced in a study of Graves' ophthalmopathy and Graves' hyperthyroidism. The authors amplified TCR beta CDR3 regions from RNA transcripts. RT-PCR was first run with HTBI primers, then multiplex PCR in a second round. One entry per CDR3 protein results from TCRdb running MiXCR on the multiplex PCR reads. The data hold 150,000 to 200,000 distinct CDR3 sequences, with approximately 40% observed a single time. Sequenced sample: peripheral blood. The receptors originated from a young man with Graves' ophthalmopathy.

This clonotype was seen at least ten times. This chain links TRBV7-8 with TRBJ2-7; 8 bases agree with TRBD1. The CDR3 runs 15 residues. Losses at the gene ends were 5 bases for V and 0 bases for J; bases not matched to a gene: 6. In germline, CDR1 is SGHVS, CDR2 FQNEAQ. The CDR3 reads CASSQADRDSYEQYF. CDR3 DNA sequence: TGTGCCAGCAGCCAAGCGGACAGGGACTCCTACGAGCAGTACTTC. Using reference TRBV7-8 and TRBJ2-7 for the parts outside the CDR3, the full variable domain is GAGVSQSPRYKVAKRGQDVALRCDPISGHVSLFWYQQALGQGPEFLTYFQNEAQLDKSGLPSDRFFAERPEGSVSTLKIQRTQQEDSAVYLCASSQADRDSYEQYFGPGTRLTVT.

The V and J genes are TRBV4-3 and TRBJ2-5; unclear D gene. The CDR3 consists of 13 residues. Deletions cut 0 bases from V and 5 bases from J, with 7 bases between. Germline values: CDR1 LGHNA, CDR2 YSLEER. CDR3 loop: CASSQDPWETQYF. The CDR3 coding sequence is TGCGCCAGCAGCCAAGATCCATGGGAGACCCAGTACTTC.

The chain uses TRBV28 and TRBJ2-5; no clear D. The CDR3 runs to 17 residues. Trimming removed 4 bases from V and 5 bases from J, with 23 bases in between. The V gene's germline CDR1 is MDHEN and CDR2 SYDVKM. The CDR3 nucleotides read TGTGCCAGCAGTTGGGTATCCGGGTCTAGAGGAGCGGAGACCCAGTACTTC. It specifies CASSWVSGSRGAETQYF.

This clonotype was counted ten times or more. The chain carries TRBV11-2 and TRBJ2-5, with TRBD2 as a possible D gene (6 bases). The V gene's germline CDR1 is SGHAT and CDR2 FQNNGV. Trimming took 5 bases from V and 2 from J, leaving 12 bases between them. This CDR3 has 14 residues. In DNA, the CDR3 is TGTGCCAGCAGCGCGAGACTAGAGCAAGAGACCCAGTACTTC. Translated: CASSARLEQETQYF.

This clonotype showed up many times. This rearrangement joins TRBV29-1 to TRBJ1-2; D is unclear. This CDR3 is built from 11 residues. V was trimmed by 4 bases and J by 10 bases, leaving 13 bases between them. CDR1 SQVTM and CDR2 ANQGSEA come from the germline V gene. The CDR3 loop is CSVGSALSYTF. For the CDR3, the DNA is TGCAGCGTTGGTTCAGCCCTATCCTACACCTTC.

In this sample, this clonotype turned up a few times. Written as DNA, the CDR3 is TGTGCCAGCAGTCTTGGGACAGGGGTTTCACCCCTCCACTTT. Residues: CASSLGTGVSPLHF. The chain joins TRBV12-3 or TRBV12-4 to TRBJ1-6, with TRBD1 matching over 10 bases. The trim removed 5 bases at V and 9 bases at J, leaving 4 bases unmatched. This CDR3 comprises 14 residues.

This chain joins TRBV27 and TRBJ2-5, with no clear D. The V gene's germline CDR1 is MNHEY and CDR2 SMNVEV (reference sequence). The CDR3 has 14 residues. Trimming took 3 bases from V and 2 from J, leaving 10 bases between them. CDR3 coding DNA: TGTGCCAGCAGTTTGACTTGGTCTCAAGAGACCCAGTACTTC. Encoded protein: CASSLTWSQETQYF.

This clonotype came up many times. The CDR3 DNA sequence: TGCGCCAGCAGCCCCAGGACAGGGGGGATCGGGGAGCAGTACTTC. Translating it yields CASSPRTGGIGEQYF. This chain connects TRBV5-1 to TRBJ2-7, with 10 bases matching TRBD1. Germline assignment: CDR1 SGHRS and CDR2 YFSETQ. The CDR3 runs 15 residues. The ends lost 4 bases at V and 7 bases at J; junction bases unmatched: 11.

The chain combines TRBV6-1 with TRBJ2-7, with 8 nucleotides matching TRBD1. Germline loops: CDR1 MNHNS, CDR2 SASEGT. This CDR3 is built from 14 residues. The ends lost 1 base at V and 2 bases at J; junction bases unmatched: 1. The CDR3 nucleotides are TGTGCCAGCAGTGAAGGACAGGGGACCTACGAGCAGTACTTC. Translated: CASSEGQGTYEQYF.

The chain joins TRBV7-2 to TRBJ2-7; the D call may be TRBD1 or TRBD2 (6 bases each). Between the trimmed V and J ends, which lost 5 bases and 6 bases, there was a span of 20 bases. Germline V gives CDR1 SGHTA, CDR2 FQGNSA. The CDR3 runs to 15 residues. In DNA form, the CDR3 reads TGTGCCAGCAGCCTCGCACCTTACGGAGGGGGCGAGCAGTACTTC. Amino acid sequence: CASSLAPYGGGEQYF. Looking up the rest from reference TRBV7-2 and TRBJ2-7 gives the full variable domain: GAGVSQSPSNKVTEKGKDVELRCDPISGHTALYWYRQSLGQGLEFLIYFQGNSAPDKSGLPSDRFSAERTGGSVSTLTIQRTQQEDSAVYLCASSLAPYGGGEQYFGPGTRLTVT.